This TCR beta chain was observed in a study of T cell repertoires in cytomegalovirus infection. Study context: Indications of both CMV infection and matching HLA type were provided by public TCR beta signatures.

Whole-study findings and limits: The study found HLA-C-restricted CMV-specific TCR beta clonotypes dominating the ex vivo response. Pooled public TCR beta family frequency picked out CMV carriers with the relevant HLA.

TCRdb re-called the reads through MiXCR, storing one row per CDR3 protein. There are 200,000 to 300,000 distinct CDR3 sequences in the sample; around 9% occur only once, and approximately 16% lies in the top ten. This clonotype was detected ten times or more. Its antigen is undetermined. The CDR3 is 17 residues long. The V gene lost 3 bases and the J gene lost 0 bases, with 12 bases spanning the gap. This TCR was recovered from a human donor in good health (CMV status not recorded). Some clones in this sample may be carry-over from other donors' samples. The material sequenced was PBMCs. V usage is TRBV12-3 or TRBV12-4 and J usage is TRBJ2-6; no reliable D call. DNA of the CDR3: TGTGCCAGCAGTTTTGGGCTAGGTGACTCTGGGGCCAACGTCCTGACTTTC. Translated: CASSFGLGDSGANVLTF.